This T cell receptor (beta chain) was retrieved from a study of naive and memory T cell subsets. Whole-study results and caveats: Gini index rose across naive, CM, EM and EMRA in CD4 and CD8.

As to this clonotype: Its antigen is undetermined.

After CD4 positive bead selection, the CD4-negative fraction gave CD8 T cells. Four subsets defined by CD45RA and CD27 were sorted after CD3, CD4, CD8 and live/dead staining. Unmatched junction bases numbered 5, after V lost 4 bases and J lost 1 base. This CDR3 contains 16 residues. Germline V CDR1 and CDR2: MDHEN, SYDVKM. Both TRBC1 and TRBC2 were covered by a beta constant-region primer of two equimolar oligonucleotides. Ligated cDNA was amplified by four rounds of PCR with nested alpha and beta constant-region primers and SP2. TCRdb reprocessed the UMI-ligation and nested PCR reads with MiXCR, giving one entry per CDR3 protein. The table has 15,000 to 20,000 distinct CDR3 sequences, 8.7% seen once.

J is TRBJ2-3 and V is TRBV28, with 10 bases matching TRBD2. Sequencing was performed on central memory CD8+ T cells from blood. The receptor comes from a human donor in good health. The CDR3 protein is CASSSYSGGRTDTQYF. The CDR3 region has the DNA TGTGCCAGCAGTTCATATAGCGGGGGGCGCACAGATACGCAGTATTTT.